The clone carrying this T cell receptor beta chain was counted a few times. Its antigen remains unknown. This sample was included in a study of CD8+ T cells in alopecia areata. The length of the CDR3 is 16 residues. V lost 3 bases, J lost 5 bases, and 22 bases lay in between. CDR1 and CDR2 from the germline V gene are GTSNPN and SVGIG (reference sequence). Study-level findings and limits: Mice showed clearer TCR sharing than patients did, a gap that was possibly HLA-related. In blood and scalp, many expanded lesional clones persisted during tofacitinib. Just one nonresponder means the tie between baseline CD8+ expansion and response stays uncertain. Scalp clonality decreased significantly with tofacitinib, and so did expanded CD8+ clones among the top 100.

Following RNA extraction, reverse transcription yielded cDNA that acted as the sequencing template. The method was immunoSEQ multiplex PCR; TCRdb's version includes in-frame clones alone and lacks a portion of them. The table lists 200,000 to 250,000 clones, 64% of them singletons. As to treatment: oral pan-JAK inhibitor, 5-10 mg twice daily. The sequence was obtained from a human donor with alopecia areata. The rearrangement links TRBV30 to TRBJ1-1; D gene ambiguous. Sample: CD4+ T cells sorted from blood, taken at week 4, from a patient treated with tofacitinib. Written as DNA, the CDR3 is TGTGCCTGGAGCCCCATTTTCTCCACCTCGGGGACTGAAGCTTTCTTT. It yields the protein CAWSPIFSTSGTEAFF.